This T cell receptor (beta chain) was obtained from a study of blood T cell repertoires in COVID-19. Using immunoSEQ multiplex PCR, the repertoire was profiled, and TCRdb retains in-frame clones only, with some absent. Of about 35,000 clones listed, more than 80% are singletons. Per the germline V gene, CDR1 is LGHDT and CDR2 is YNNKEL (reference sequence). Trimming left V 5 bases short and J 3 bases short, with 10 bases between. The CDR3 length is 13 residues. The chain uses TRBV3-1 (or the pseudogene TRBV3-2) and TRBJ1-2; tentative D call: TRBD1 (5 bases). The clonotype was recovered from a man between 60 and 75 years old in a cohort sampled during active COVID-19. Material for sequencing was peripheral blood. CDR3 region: CASSERGDYGYTF. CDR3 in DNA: TGTGCCAGCAGCGAAAGGGGTGACTATGGCTACACCTTC.